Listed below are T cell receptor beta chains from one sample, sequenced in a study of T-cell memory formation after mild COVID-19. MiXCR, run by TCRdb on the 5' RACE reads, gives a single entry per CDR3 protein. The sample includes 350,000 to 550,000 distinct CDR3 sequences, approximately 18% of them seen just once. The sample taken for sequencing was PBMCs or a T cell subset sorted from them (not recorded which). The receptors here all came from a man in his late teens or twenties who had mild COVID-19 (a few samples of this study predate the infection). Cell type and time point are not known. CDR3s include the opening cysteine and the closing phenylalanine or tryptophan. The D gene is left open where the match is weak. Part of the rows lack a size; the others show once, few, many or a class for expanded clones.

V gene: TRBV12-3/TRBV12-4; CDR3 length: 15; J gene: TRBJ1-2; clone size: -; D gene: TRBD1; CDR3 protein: CASSLQTGDYYGYTF; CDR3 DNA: TGTGCCAGCAGCCTCCAAACAGGGGACTACTATGGCTACACCTTC
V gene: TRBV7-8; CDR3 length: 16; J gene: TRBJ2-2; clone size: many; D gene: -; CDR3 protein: CASSPIRRGRSGELFF; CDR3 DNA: TGTGCCAGCAGCCCTATAAGGAGGGGAAGGAGCGGGGAGCTGTTTTTT
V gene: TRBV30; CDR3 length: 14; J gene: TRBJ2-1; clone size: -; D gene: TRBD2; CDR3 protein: CAWNTGGLNNEQFF; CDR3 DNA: TGTGCCTGGAATACGGGGGGGCTGAACAATGAGCAGTTCTTC
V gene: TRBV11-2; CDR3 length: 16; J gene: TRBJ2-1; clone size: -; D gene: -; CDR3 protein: CASTPRSGLSYNEQFF; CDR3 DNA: TGTGCCAGCACCCCTCGGTCGGGGCTCTCCTACAATGAGCAGTTCTTC
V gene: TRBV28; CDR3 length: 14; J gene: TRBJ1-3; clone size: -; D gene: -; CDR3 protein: CASTTSDSGNTIYF; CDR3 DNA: TGTGCCAGCACAACGTCTGACTCTGGAAACACCATATATTTT
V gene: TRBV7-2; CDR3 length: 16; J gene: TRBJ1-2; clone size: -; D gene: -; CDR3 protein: CASRPPLVDLGVGYTF; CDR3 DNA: TGTGCCAGCAGACCCCCCCTGGTCGATCTCGGCGTGGGCTACACCTTC
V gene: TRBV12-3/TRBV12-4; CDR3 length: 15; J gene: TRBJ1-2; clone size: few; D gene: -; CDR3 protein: CASSPLGDSPYGYTF; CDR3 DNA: TGTGCCAGCAGTCCTCTAGGGGACTCCCCCTATGGCTACACCTTC
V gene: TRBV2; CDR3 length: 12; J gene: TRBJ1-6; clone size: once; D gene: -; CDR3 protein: CASVTRLPPLHF; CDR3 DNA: TGTGCCAGCGTAACCCGGCTTCCACCCCTCCACTTT
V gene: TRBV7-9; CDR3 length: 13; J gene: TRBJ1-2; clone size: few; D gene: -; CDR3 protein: CASSADSAFGYTF; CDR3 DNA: TGTGCCAGCAGCGCAGACAGTGCTTTTGGCTACACCTTC
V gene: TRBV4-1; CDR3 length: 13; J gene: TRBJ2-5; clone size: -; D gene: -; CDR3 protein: CASSPDPGGTQYF; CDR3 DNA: TGCGCCAGCAGCCCAGACCCGGGGGGCACCCAGTACTTC
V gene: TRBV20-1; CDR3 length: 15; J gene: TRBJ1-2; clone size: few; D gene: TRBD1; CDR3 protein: CSARSVGQGDYGYTF; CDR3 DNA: TGCAGTGCTAGATCTGTGGGACAGGGGGACTATGGCTACACCTTC
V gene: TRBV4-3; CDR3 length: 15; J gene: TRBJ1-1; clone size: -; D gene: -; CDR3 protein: CASSQDFSGGTEAFF; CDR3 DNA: TGCGCCAGCAGCCAAGATTTCTCCGGGGGCACTGAAGCTTTCTTT
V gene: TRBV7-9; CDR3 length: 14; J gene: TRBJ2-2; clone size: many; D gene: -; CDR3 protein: CASSLPRNTGELFF; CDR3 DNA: TGTGCCAGCAGCCTGCCCAGGAACACCGGGGAGCTGTTTTTT
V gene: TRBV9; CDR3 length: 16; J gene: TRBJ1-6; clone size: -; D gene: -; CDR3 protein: CASSTGEASYNSPLHF; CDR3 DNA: TGTGCCAGCAGCACCGGTGAAGCCTCCTATAATTCACCCCTCCACTTT
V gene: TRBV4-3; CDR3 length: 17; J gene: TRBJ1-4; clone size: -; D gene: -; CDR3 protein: CASSPSPTAWSNEKLFF; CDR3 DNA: TGCGCCAGCAGCCCCTCTCCGACAGCTTGGAGTAATGAAAAACTGTTTTTT
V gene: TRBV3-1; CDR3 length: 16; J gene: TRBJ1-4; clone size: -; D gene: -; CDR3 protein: CASSRGRGITNEKLFF; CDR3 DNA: TGTGCCAGCAGCCGCGGACGGGGGATCACTAATGAAAAACTGTTTTTT
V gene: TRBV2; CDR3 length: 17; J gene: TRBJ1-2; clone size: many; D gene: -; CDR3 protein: CASSPLGGTKANYGYTF; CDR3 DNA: TGTGCCAGCAGTCCCCTTGGTGGGACCAAAGCTAACTATGGCTACACCTTC
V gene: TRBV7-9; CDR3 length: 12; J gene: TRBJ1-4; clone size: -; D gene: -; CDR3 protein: CASSPDREKLFF; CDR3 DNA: TGTGCCAGCAGCCCCGACAGGGAAAAACTGTTTTTT
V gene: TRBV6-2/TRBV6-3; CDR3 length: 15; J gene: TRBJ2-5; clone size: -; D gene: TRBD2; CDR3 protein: CASSYGEGSSKTQYF; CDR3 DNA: TGTGCCAGCAGTTACGGGGAGGGTAGCTCGAAGACCCAGTACTTC
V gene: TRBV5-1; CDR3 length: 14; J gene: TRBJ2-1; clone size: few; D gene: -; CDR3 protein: CASSLARGGNEQFF; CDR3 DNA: TGCGCCAGCAGCTTGGCCAGGGGAGGCAATGAGCAGTTCTTC
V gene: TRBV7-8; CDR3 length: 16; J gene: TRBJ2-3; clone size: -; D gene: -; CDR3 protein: CASSLGGTAFTDTQYF; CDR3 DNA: TGTGCCAGCAGCTTAGGGGGGACGGCATTCACAGATACGCAGTATTTT
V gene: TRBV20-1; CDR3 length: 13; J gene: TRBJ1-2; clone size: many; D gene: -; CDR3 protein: CSARAGERPGYTF; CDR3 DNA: TGCAGTGCTAGAGCAGGGGAGCGTCCTGGCTACACCTTC
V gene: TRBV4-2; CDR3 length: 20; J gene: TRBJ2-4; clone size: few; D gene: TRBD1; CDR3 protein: CASSQDPGQGHKLAKNIQYF; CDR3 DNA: TGTGCCAGCAGCCAAGATCCGGGACAGGGGCACAAATTAGCCAAAAACATTCAGTACTTC
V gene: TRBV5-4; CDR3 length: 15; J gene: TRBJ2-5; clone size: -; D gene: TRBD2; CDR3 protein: CASTKSGDGPETQYF; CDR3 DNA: TGTGCCAGCACCAAAAGCGGGGACGGGCCAGAGACCCAGTACTTC
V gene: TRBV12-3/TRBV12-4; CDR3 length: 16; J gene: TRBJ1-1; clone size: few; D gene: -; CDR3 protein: CASSLGGAGEATEAFF; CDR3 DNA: TGTGCCAGCAGTTTAGGAGGGGCAGGGGAGGCCACTGAAGCTTTCTTT
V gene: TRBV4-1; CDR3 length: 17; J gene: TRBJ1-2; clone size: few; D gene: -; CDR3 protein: CASSQDPTGLGNYGYTF; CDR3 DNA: TGCGCCAGCAGCCAAGATCCTACAGGGTTAGGTAACTATGGCTACACCTTC
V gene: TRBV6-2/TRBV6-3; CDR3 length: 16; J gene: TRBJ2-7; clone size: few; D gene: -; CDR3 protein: CASSYSSPPRDYEQYF; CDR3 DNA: TGTGCCAGCAGTTACTCGAGTCCCCCGAGGGACTACGAGCAGTACTTC
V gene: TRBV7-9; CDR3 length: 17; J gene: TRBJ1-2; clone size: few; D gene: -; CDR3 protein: CASSLVDSTNANYGYTF; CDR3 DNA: TGTGCCAGCAGCTTAGTGGACAGTACCAACGCTAACTATGGCTACACCTTC
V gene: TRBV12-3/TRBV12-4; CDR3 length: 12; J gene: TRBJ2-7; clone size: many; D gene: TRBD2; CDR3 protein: CASSLGGHEQYF; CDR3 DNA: TGTGCCAGCAGTTTGGGAGGGCACGAGCAGTACTTC